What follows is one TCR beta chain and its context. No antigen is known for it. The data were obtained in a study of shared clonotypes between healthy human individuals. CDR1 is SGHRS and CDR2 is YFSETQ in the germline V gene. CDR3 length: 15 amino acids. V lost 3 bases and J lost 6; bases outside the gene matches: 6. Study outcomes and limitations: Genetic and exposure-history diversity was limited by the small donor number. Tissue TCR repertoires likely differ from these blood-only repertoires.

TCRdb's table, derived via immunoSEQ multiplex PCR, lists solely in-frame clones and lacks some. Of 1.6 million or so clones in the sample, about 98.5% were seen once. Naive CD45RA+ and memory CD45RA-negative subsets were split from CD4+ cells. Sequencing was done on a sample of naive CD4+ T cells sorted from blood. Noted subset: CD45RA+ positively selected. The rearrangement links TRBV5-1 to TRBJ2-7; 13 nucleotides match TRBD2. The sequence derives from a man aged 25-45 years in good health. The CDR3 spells CASSSRTSGRGEQYF. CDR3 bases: TGCGCCAGCAGCTCTAGGACTAGCGGGAGAGGCGAGCAGTACTTC. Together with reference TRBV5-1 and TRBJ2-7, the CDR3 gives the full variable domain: KAGVTQTPRYLIKTRGQQVTLSCSPISGHRSVSWYQQTPGQGLQFLFEYFSETQRNKGNFPGRFSGRQFSNSRSEMNVSTLELGDSALYLCASSSRTSGRGEQYFGPGTRLTVT.